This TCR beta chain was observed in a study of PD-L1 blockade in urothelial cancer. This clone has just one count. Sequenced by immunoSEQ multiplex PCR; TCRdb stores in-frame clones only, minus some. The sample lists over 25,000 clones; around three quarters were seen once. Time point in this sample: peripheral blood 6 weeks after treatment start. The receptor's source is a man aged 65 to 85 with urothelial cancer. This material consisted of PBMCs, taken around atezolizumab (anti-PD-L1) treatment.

In nucleotides, the CDR3 is TGCGCCAGCAGTCAATACCCCAGGGGGATCCACGAGCAGTACTTC. This codes for CASSQYPRGIHEQYF. The chain joins TRBV23-1 to TRBJ2-7, with 7 bases identical to TRBD1. TRBV23-1 is an ORF for which the function is uncertain. V shed 1 base and J 5 bases; nucleotides not matched to a gene: 8. The CDR3 is made up of 15 amino acids.